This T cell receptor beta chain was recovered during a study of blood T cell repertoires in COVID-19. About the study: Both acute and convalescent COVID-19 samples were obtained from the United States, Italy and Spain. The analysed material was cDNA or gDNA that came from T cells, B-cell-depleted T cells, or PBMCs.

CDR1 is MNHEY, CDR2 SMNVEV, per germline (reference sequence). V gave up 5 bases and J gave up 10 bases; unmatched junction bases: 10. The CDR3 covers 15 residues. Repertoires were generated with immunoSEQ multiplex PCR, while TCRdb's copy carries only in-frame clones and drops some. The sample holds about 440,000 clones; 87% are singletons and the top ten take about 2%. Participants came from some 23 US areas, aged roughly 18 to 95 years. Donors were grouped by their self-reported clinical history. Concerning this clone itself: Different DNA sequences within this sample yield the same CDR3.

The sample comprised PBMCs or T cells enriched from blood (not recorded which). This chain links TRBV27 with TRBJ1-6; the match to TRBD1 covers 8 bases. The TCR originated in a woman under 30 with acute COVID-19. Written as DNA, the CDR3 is TGTGCCAGCAGTCCATCCGGGACAGGAGGGTCACCCCTCCACTTT. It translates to CASSPSGTGGSPLHF.